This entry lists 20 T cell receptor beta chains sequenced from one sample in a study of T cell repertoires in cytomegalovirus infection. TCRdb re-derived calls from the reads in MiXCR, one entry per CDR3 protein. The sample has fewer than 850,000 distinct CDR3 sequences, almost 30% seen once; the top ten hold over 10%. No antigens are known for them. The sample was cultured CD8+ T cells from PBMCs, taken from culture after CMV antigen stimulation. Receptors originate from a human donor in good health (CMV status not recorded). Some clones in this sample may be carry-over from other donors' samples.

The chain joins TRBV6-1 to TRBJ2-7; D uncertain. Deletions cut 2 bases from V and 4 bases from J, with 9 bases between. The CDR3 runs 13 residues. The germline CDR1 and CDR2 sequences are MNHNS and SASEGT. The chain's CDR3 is CASSEIERYEQYV. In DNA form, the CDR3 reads TGTGCCAGCAGTGAAATTGAAAGATACGAGCAGTACGTC.

The CDR3 loop is CANSPSTGGYQPQHF. DNA of the CDR3: TGTGCCAACAGCCCCTCGACAGGGGGGTATCAGCCCCAGCATTTT. V is TRBV6-8 and J is TRBJ1-5, with 9 bases matching TRBD1. This CDR3 is built from 15 residues. Germline V gene lookup returns CDR1 MNHGY and CDR2 SAAAGT. With V trimmed by 10 bases and J by 5 bases, 12 bases remained unmatched.

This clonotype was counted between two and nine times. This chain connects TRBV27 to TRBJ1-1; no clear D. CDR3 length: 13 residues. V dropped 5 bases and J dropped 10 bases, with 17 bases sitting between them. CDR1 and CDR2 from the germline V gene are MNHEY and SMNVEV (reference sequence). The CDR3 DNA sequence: TGTGCCAGCAGTCCGCCCCCCGGGGTAAGAGCTTTCTTT. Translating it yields CASSPPPGVRAFF.

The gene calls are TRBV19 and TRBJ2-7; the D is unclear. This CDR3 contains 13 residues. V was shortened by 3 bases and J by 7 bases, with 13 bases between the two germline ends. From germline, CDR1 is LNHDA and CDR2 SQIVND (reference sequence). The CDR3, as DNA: TGTGCCAGTAGTATTGGGGATCTAGAAGAGCAGTACGTC. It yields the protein CASSIGDLEEQYV.

The CDR3 sequence is CASSFTGTGEETQYF. DNA of the CDR3: TGTGCCAGCAGCTTCACCGGGACAGGCGAAGAGACCCAGTACTTC. The chain uses TRBV5-6 and TRBJ2-5; TRBD1 aligns across 8 bases. V lost 2 bases, J lost 3 bases, and 6 bases stayed unmatched. The CDR3 spans 15 residues. CDR1 and CDR2 (germline): SGHDT, YYEEEE.

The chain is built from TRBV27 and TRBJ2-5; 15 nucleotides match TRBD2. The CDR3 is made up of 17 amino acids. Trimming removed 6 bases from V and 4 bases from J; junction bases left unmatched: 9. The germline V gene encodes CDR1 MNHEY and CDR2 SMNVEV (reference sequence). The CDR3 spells CASSSGLAGGPAETQYF. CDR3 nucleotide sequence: TGTGCCAGCAGCTCCGGACTAGCGGGGGGGCCGGCAGAGACCCAGTACTTC.

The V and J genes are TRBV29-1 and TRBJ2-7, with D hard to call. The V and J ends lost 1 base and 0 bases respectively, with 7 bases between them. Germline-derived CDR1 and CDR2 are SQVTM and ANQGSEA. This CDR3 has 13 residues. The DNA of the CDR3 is TGCAGCGTTGAAGCACTGAGCTCCTACGAGCAGTACTTC. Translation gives CSVEALSSYEQYF.

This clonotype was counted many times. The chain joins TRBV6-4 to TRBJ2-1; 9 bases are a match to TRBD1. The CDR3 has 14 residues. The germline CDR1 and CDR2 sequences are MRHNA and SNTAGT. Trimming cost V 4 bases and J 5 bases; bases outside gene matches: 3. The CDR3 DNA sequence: TGTGCCAGCAGTGGGACAGGGGAAAACAATGAGCAGTTCTTC. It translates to CASSGTGENNEQFF.

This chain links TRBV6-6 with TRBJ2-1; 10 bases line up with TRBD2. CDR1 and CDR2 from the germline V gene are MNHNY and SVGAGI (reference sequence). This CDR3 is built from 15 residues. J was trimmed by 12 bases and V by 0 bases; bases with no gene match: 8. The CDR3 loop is CASSYSAVERGGQFF. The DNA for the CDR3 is TGTGCCAGCAGTTACTCTGCGGTGGAGCGGGGGGGGCAGTTCTTC.

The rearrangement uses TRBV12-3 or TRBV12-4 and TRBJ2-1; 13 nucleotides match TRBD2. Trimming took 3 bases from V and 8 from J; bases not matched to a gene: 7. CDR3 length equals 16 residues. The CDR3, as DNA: TGTGCCAGCAGTTTCAGACTAGCGGGGGGTTTCGATGAGCAGTTCTTC. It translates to CASSFRLAGGFDEQFF.

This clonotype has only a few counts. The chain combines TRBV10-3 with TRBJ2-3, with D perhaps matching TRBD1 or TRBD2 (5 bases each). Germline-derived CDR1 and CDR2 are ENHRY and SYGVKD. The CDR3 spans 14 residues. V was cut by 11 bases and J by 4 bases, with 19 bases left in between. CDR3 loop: CASQDTGSADTQYF. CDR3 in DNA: TGTGCCTCCCAGGACACTGGGAGCGCAGATACGCAGTATTTT.

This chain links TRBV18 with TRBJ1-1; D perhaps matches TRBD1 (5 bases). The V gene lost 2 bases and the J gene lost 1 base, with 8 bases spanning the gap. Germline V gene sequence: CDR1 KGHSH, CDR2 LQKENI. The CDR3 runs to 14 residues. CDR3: CASSPWGRNTEAFF. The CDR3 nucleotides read TGTGCCAGCTCACCATGGGGCCGGAACACTGAAGCTTTCTTT. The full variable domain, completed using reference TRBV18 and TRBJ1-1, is NAGVMQNPRHLVRRRGQEARLRCSPMKGHSHVYWYRQLPEEGLKFMVYLQKENIIDESGMPKERFSAEFPKEGPSILRIQQVVRGDSAAYFCASSPWGRNTEAFFGQGTRLTVV.

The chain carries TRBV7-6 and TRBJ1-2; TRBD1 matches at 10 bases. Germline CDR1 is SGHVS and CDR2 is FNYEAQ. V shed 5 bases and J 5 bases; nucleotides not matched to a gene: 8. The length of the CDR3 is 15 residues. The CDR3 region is CASSPIGQGGYGYTF. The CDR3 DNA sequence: TGTGCCAGCAGCCCCATCGGACAGGGGGGATATGGCTACACCTTC.

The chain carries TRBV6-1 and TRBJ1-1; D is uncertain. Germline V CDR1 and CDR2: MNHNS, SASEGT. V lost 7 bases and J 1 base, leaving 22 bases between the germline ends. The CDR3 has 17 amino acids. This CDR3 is CASIYGHNSAWNTEAFF. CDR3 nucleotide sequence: TGTGCCAGCATCTACGGGCATAACAGCGCTTGGAACACTGAAGCTTTCTTT.

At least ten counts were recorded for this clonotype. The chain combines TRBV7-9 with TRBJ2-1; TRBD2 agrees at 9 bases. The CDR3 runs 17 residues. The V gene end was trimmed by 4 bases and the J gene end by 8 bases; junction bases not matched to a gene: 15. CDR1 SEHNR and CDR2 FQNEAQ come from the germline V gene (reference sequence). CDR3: CASSSTLTGTSNHEQFF. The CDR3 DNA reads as TGTGCCAGCAGCTCCACCCTTACCGGGACTAGCAACCATGAGCAGTTCTTC.

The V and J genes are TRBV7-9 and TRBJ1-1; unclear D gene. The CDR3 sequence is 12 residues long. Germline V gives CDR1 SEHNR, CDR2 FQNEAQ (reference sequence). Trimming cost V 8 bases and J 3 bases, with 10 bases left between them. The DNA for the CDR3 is TGTGCCAGCGGCCTTTTGGACACTGAAGCTTTCTTT. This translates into CASGLLDTEAFF.

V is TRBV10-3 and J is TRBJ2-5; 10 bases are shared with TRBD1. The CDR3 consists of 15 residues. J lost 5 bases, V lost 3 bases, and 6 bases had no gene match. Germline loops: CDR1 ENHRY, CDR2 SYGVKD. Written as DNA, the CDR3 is TGTGCCATCAGTGACCATGGGACAGGGGACGAGACCCAGTACTTC. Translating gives CAISDHGTGDETQYF.

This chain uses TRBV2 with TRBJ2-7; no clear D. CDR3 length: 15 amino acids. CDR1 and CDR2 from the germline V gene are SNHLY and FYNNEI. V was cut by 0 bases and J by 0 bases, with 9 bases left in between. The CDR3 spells CASSEARGRSYEQYF. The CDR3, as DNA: TGTGCCAGCAGTGAAGCGAGAGGACGCTCCTACGAGCAGTACTTC.

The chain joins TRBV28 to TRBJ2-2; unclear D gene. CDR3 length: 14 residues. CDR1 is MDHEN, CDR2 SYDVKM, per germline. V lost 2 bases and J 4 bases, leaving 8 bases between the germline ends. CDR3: CASSLGIGTGELFF. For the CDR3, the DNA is TGTGCCAGCAGTTTAGGGATCGGCACCGGGGAGCTGTTTTTT.

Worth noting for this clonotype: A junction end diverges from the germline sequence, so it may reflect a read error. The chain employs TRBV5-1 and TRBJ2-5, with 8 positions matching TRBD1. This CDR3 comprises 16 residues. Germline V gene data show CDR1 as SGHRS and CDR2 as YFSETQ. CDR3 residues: CASGLLLSDREETQYF. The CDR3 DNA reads TGCGCCAGCGGCTTGCTCCTTTCGGACAGGGAAGAGACCCAGTACTTC.